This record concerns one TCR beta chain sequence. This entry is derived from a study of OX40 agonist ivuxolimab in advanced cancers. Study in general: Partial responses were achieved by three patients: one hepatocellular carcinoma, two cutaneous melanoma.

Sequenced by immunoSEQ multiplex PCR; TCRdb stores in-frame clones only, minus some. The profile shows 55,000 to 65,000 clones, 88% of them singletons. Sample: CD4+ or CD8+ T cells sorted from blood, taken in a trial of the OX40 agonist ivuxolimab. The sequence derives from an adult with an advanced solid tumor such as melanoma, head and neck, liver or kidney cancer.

The CDR3 nucleotides are TGTGCCAGCGCCATCGGGGCTGGGAACACTGAAGCTTTCTTT. Encoded protein: CASAIGAGNTEAFF. This chain links TRBV7-3 with TRBJ1-1, with D possibly TRBD1 on 5 matching bases. The V end was cut by 8 bases, the J end by 1 base, with 14 bases between. From germline, CDR1 is SGHTA and CDR2 FQGTGA. This CDR3 spans 14 amino acids. Full variable domain (rest looked up from reference TRBV7-3 and TRBJ1-1): GAGVSQTPSNKVTEKGKYVELRCDPISGHTALYWYRQSLGQGPEFLIYFQGTGAADDSGLPNDRFFAVRPEGSVSTLKIQRTERGDSAVYLCASAIGAGNTEAFFGQGTRLTVV.